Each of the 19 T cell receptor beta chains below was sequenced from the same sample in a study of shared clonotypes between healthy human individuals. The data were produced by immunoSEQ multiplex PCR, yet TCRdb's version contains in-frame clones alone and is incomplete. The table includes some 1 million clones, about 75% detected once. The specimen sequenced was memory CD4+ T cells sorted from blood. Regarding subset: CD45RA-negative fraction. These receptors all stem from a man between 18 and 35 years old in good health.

The CDR3 spells CASSIGQGWETQYF. The CDR3 nucleotides read TGTGCCAGTAGTATTGGACAGGGGTGGGAGACCCAGTACTTC. V usage is TRBV19 and J usage is TRBJ2-5; TRBD1 aligns across 9 bases. Germline V gives CDR1 LNHDA, CDR2 SQIVND (reference sequence). V lost 3 bases and J lost 5; bases outside the gene matches: 4. CDR3 length: 14 residues.

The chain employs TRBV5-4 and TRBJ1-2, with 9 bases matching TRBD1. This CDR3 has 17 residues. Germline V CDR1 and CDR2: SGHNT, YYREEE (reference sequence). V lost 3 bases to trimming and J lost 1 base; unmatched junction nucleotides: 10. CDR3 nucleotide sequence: TGTGCCAGCAGCTGGAATGCTCCGGGACAGGGTAACTATGGCTACACCTTC. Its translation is CASSWNAPGQGNYGYTF.

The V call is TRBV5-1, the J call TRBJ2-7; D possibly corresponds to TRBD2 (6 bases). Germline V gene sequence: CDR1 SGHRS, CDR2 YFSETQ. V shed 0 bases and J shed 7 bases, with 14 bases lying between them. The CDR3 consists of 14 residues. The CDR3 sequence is CASSLDGTAGEQYF. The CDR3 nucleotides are TGCGCCAGCAGCTTGGATGGGACTGCGGGGGAGCAGTACTTC.

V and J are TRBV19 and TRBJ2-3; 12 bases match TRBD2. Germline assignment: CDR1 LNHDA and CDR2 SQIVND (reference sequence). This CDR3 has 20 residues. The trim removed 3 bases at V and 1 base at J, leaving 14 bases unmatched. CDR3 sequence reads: CASSIPTWTSGKGGTDTQYF. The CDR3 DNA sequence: TGTGCCAGTAGTATCCCCACCTGGACTAGCGGGAAAGGAGGCACAGATACGCAGTATTTT.

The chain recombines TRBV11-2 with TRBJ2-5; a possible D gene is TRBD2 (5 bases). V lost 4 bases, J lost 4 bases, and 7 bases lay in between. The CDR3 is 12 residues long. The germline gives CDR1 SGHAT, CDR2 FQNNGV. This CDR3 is CASSSAGETQYF. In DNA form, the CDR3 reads TGTGCCAGCAGCTCGGCGGGAGAGACCCAGTACTTC.

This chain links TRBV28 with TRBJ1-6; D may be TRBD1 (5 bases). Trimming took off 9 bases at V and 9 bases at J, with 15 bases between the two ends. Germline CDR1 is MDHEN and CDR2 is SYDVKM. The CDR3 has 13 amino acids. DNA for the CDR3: TGTGCCAGTCAGGGTCCCGATGGTTCACCCCTCCACTTT. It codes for CASQGPDGSPLHF.

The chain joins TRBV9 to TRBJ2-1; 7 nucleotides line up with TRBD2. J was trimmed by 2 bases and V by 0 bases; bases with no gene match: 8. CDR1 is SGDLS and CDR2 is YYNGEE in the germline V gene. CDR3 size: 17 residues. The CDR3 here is CASSVALLAGTYNEQFF. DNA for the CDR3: TGTGCCAGCAGCGTAGCGTTATTAGCGGGCACCTACAATGAGCAGTTCTTC.

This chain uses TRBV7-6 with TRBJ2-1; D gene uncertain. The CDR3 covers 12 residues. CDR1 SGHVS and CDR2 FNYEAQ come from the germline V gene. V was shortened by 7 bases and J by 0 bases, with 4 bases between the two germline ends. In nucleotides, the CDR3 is TGTGCCAGCACGGACTCCTACAATGAGCAGTTCTTC. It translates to CASTDSYNEQFF.

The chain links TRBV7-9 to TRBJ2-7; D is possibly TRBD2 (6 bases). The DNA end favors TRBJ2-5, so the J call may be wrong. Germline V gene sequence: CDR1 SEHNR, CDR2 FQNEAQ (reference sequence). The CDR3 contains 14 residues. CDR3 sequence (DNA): TGTGCCAGCAGCTTATTGAGTCAGGGAGGGACCCAGTACTTC. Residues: CASSLLSQGGTQYF.

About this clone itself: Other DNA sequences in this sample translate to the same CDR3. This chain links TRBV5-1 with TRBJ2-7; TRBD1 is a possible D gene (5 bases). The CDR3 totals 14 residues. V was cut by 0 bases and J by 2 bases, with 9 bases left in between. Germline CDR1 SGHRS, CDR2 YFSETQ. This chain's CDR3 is CASSLGAGTYEQYF. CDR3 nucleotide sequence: TGCGCCAGCAGCTTGGGGGCAGGGACCTACGAGCAGTACTTC.

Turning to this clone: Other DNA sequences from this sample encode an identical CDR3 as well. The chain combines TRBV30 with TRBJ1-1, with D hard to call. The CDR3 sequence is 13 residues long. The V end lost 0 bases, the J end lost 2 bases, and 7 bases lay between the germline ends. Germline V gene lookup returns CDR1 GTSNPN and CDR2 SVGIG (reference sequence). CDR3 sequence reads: CAWSVRRNTEAFF. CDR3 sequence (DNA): TGTGCCTGGAGTGTGAGACGCAACACTGAAGCTTTCTTT.

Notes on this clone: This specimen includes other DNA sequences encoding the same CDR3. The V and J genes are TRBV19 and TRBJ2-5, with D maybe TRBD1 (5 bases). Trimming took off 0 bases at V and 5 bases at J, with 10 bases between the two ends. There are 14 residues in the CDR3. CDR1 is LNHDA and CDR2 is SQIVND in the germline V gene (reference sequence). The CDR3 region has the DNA TGTGCCAGTAGTATAGAGTCAGGGAAGGAGACCCAGTACTTC. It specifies CASSIESGKETQYF.

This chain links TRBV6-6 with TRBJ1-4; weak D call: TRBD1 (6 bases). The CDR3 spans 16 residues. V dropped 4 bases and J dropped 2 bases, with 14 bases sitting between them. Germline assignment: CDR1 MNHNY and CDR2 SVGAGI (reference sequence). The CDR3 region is CASSSDRQGTNEKLFF. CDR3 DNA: TGTGCCAGCAGTTCTGACAGGCAGGGGACTAATGAAAAACTGTTTTTT.

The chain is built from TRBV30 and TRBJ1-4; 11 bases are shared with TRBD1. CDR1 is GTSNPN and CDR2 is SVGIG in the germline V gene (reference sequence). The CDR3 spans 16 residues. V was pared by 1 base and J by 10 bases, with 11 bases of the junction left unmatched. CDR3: CAWSEGQGASFVKLFF. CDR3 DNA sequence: TGTGCCTGGAGTGAAGGACAGGGGGCGAGTTTTGTAAAACTGTTTTTT.

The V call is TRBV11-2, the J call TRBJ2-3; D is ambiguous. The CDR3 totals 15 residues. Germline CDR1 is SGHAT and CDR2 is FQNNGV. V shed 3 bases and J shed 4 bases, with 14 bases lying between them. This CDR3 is CASSFMGIRADTQYF. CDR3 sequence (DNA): TGTGCCAGCAGCTTTATGGGAATAAGGGCAGATACGCAGTATTTT.

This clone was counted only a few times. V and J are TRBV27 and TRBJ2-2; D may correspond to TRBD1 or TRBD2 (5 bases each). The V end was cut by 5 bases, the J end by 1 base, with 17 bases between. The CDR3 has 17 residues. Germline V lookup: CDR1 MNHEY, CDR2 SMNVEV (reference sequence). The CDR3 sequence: CASSPDWGRVNTGELFF. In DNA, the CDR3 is TGTGCCAGCAGTCCCGACTGGGGACGGGTGAACACCGGGGAGCTGTTTTTT.

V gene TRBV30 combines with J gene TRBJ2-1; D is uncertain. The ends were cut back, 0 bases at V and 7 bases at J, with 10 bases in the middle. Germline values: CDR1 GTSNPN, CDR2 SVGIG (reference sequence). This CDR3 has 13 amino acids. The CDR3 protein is CAWSVRSSNEQFF. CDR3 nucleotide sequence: TGTGCCTGGAGTGTACGTAGCAGTAATGAGCAGTTCTTC.

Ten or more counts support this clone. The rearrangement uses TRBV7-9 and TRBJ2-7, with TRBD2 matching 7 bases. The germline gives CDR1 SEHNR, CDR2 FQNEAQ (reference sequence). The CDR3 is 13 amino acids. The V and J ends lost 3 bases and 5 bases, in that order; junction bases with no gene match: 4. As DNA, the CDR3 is TGTGCCAGCAGCTTCGACGGGAGGAACGAGCAGTACTTC. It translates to CASSFDGRNEQYF. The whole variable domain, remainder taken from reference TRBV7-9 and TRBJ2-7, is DTGVSQNPRHKITKRGQNVTFRCDPISEHNRLYWYRQTLGQGPEFLTYFQNEAQLEKSRLLSDRFSAERPKGSFSTLEIQRTEQGDSAMYLCASSFDGRNEQYFGPGTRLTVT.

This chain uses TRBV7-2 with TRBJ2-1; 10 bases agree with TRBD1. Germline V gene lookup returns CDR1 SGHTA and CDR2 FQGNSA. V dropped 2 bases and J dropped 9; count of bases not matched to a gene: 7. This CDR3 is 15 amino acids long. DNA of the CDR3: TGTGCCAGCAGCTTAAGGGGACAGGGGAATAGTGAGCAGTTCTTC. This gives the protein CASSLRGQGNSEQFF. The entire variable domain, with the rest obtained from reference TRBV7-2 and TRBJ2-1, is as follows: GAGVSQSPSNKVTEKGKDVELRCDPISGHTALYWYRQSLGQGLEFLIYFQGNSAPDKSGLPSDRFSAERTGGSVSTLTIQRTQQEDSAVYLCASSLRGQGNSEQFFGPGTRLTVL.